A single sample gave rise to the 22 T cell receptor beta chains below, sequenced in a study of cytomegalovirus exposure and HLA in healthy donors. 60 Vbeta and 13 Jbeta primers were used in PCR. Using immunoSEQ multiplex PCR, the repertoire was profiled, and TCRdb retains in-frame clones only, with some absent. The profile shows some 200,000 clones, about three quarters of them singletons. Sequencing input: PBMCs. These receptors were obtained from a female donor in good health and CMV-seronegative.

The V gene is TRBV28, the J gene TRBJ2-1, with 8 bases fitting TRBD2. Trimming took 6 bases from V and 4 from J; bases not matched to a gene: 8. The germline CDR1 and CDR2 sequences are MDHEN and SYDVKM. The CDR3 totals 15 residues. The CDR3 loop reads CASRPSGSTYNEQFF. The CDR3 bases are TGTGCCAGCAGACCGAGCGGGAGCACGTACAATGAGCAGTTCTTC.

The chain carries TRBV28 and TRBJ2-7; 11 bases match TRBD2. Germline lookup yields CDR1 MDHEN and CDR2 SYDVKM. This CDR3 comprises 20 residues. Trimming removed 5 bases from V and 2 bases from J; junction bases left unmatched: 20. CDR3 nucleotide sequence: TGTGCCAGCAGTCCTCCCCTAGGGACTAGCGGCTCAATTGGTCCCTACGAGCAGTACTTC. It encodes CASSPPLGTSGSIGPYEQYF.

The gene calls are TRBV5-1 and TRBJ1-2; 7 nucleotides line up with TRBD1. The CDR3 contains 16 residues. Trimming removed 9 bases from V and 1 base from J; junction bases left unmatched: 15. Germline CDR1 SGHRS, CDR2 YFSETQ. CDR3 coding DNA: TGCGCCACCTCGAAGGAACCGGGACAGTATAACTATGGCTACACCTTC. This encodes CATSKEPGQYNYGYTF.

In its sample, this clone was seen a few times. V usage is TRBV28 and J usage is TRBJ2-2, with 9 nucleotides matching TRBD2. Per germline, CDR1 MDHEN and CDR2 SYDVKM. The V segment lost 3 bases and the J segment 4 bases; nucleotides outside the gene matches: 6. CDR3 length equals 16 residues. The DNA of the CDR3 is TGTGCCAGCAGTTTTGGGAGCGGGGGGTCCACCGGGGAGCTGTTTTTT. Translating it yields CASSFGSGGSTGELFF.

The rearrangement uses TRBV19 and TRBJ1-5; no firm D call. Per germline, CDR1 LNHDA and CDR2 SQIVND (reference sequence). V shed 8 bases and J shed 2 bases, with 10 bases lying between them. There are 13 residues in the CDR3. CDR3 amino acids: CASAPRGNQPQHF. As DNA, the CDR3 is TGTGCCAGTGCCCCCCGGGGCAATCAGCCCCAGCATTTT.

CDR3 region: CASSGVPQGLDEQYF. CDR3 coding DNA: TGTGCCAGCAGCGGAGTACCACAGGGCCTCGACGAGCAGTACTTC. The J gene is TRBJ2-7, the V gene TRBV5-6, with a tentative D call TRBD1 (6 bases). CDR1 is SGHDT and CDR2 is YYEEEE in the germline V gene. V was pared by 4 bases and J by 5 bases, with 19 bases between. This CDR3 is built from 15 residues.

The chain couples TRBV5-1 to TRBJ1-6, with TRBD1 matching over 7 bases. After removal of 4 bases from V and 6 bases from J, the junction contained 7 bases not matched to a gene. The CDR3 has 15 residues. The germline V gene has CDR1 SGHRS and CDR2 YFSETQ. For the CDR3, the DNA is TGCGCCAGCAGCATACAGGGGAGCGGTAATTCACCCCTCCACTTT. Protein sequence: CASSIQGSGNSPLHF.

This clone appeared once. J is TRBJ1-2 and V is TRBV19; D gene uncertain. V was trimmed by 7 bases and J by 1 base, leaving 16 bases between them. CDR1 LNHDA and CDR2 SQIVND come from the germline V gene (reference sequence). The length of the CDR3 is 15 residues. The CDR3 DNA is TGTGCCAGTAACCAACCCACGGTAATTAACTATGGCTACACCTTC. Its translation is CASNQPTVINYGYTF. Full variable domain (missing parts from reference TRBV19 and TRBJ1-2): DGGITQSPKYLFRKEGQNVTLSCEQNLNHDAMYWYRQDPGQGLRLIYYSQIVNDFQKGDIAEGYSVSREKKESFPLTVTSAQKNPTAFYLCASNQPTVINYGYTFGSGTRLTVV.

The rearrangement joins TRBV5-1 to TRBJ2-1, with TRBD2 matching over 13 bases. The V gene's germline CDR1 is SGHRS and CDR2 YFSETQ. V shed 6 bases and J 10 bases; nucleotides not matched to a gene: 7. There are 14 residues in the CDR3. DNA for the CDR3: TGCGCCAGCACAGGGACTAGCGGGGCGCTCGAGCAGTTCTTC. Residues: CASTGTSGALEQFF.

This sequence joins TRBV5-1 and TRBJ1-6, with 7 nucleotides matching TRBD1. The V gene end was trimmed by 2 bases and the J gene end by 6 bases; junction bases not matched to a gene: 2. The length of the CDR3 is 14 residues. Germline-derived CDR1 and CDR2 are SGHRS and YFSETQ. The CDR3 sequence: CASSFDRVNSPLHF. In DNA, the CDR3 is TGCGCCAGCAGCTTCGACAGGGTTAATTCACCCCTCCACTTT.

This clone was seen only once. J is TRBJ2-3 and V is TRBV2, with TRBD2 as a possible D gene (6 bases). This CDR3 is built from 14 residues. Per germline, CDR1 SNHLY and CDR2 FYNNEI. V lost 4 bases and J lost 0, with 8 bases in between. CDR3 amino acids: CASSVGGSTDTQYF. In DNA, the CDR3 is TGTGCCAGCAGTGTAGGAGGGAGCACAGATACGCAGTATTTT. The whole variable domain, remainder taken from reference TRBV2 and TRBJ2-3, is EPEVTQTPSHQVTQMGQEVILRCVPISNHLYFYWYRQILGQKVEFLVSFYNNEISEKSEIFDDQFSVERPDGSNFTLKIRSTKLEDSAMYFCASSVGGSTDTQYFGPGTRLTVL.

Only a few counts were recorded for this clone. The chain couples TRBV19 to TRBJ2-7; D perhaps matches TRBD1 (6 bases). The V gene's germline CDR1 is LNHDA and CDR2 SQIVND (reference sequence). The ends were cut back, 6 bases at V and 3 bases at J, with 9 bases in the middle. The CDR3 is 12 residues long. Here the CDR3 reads CASRDSFYEQYF. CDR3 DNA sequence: TGTGCCAGTAGGGACAGTTTCTACGAGCAGTACTTC.

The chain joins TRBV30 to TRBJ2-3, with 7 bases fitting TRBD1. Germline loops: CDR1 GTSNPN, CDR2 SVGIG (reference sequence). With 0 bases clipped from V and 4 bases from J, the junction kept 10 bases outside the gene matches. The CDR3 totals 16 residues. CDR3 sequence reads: CAWSVGGRGIADTQYF. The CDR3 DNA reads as TGTGCCTGGAGTGTAGGCGGCAGGGGGATCGCAGATACGCAGTATTTT.

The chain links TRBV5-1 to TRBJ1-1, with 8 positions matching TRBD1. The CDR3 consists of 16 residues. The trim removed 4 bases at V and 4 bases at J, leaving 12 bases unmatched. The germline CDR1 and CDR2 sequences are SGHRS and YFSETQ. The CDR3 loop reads CASSGDGTGEITEAFF. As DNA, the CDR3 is TGCGCCAGCAGCGGGGATGGGACAGGAGAGATCACTGAAGCTTTCTTT.

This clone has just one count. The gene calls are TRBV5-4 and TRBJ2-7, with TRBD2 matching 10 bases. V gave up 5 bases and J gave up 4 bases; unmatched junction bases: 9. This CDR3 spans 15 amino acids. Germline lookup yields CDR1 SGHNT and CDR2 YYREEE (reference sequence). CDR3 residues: CASSSGSGRQYEQYF. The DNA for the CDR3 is TGTGCCAGCAGTTCTGGTAGCGGGAGGCAATACGAGCAGTACTTC.

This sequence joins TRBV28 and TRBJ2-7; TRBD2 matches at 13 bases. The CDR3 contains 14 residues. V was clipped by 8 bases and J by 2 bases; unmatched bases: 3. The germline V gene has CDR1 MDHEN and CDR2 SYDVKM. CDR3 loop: CASAGLAGAYEQYF. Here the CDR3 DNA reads TGTGCCAGCGCCGGACTAGCGGGAGCCTACGAGCAGTACTTC. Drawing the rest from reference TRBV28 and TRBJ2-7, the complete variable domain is DVKVTQSSRYLVKRTGEKVFLECVQDMDHENMFWYRQDPGLGLRLIYFSYDVKMKEKGDIPEGYSVSREKKERFSLILESASTNQTSMYLCASAGLAGAYEQYFGPGTRLTVT.

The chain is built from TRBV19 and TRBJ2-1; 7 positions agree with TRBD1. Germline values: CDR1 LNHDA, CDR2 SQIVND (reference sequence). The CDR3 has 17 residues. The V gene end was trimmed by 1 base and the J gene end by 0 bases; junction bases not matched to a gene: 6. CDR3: CASSIVAQGSSYNEQFF. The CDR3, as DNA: TGTGCCAGTAGTATAGTAGCACAGGGGAGCTCCTACAATGAGCAGTTCTTC. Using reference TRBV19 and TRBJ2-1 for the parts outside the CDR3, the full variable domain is DGGITQSPKYLFRKEGQNVTLSCEQNLNHDAMYWYRQDPGQGLRLIYYSQIVNDFQKGDIAEGYSVSREKKESFPLTVTSAQKNPTAFYLCASSIVAQGSSYNEQFFGPGTRLTVL.

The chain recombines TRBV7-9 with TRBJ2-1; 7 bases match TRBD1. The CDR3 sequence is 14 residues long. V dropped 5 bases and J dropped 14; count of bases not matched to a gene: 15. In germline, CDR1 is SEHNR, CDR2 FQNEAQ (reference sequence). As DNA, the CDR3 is TGTGCCAGCAGCCAAGGGGGACAGTCCCCGGTGGAGTTCTTC. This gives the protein CASSQGGQSPVEFF.

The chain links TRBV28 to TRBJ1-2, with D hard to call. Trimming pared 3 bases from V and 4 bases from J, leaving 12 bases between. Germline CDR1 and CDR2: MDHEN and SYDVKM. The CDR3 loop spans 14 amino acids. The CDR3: CASSFIEPGYGYTF. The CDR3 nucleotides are TGTGCCAGCAGTTTCATAGAACCGGGCTATGGCTACACCTTC.

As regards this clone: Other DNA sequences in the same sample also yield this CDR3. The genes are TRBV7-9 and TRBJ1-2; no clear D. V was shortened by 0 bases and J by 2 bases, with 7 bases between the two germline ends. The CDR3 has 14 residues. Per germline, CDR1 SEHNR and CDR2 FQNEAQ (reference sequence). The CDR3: CASSLAAANYGYTF. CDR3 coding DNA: TGTGCCAGCAGCTTAGCTGCGGCAAACTATGGCTACACCTTC.

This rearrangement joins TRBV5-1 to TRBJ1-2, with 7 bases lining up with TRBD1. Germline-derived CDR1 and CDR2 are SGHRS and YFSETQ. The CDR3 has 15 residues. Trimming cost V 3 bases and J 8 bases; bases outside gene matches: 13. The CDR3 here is CASSWDSPTIGGYTF. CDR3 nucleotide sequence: TGCGCCAGCAGCTGGGACAGCCCAACTATTGGGGGCTACACCTTC.

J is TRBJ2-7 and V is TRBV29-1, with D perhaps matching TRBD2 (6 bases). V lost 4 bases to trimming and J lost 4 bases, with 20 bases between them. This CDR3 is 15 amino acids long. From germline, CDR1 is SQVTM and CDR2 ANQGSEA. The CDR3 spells CSVVGTVRSGYEQYF. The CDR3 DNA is TGCAGCGTTGTCGGGACTGTCCGAAGTGGGTACGAGCAGTACTTC.